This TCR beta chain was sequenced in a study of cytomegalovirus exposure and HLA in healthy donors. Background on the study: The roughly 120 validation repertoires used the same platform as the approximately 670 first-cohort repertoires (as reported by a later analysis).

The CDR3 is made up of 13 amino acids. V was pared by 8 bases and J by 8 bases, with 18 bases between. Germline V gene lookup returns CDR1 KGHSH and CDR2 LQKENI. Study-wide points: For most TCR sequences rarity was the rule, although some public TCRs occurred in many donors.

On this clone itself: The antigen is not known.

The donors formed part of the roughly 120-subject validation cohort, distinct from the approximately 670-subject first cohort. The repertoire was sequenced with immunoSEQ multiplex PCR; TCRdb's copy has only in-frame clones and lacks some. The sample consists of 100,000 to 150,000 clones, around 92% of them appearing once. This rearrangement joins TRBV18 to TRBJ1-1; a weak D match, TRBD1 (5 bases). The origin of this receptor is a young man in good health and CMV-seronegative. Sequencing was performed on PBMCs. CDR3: CASTGTANPEAFF. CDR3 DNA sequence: TGTGCCAGCACCGGGACTGCGAACCCCGAAGCTTTCTTT. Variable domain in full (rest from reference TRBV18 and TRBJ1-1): NAGVMQNPRHLVRRRGQEARLRCSPMKGHSHVYWYRQLPEEGLKFMVYLQKENIIDESGMPKERFSAEFPKEGPSILRIQQVVRGDSAAYFCASTGTANPEAFFGQGTRLTVV.